This T cell receptor (beta chain) was found in a study of shared clonotypes between healthy human individuals. Looking at the study overall: A couple of women and a few men aged 18 to 49 served as donors.

V shed 1 base and J shed 7 bases, with 8 bases lying between them. The CDR3 length is 13 residues. Germline V gene data show CDR1 as LNHNV and CDR2 as YYDKDF (reference sequence). Generated by immunoSEQ multiplex PCR, the TCRdb table keeps only in-frame clones and is missing some. The data show 2.3 million or so clones, over 90% seen once. This sequence originates from a man younger than 35 in good health. Some clones in this sample may be carry-over from other donors' samples. J is TRBJ1-5 and V is TRBV15; a possible D gene is TRBD1 (5 bases). Sequencing input: naive CD4+ T cells from PBMCs. Subset indicated: CD45RA+ positively selected. The CDR3 DNA is TGTGCCACCAGCAGAGGGGGGGTACAGCCCCAGCATTTT. This encodes CATSRGGVQPQHF.